The sequence of this TCR beta chain was determined in a study of cytomegalovirus exposure and HLA in healthy donors. Study-wide findings and caveats: Among immune exposure information, only CMV serostatus was available.

The V gene end was trimmed by 0 bases and the J gene end by 2 bases; junction bases not matched to a gene: 5. The CDR3 extends over 15 amino acids. CDR1 and CDR2 from the germline V gene are SGDLS and YYNGEE. The PCR had 60 Vbeta and 13 Jbeta primers. TCRdb's table, derived via immunoSEQ multiplex PCR, lists solely in-frame clones and lacks some. This table lists fewer than 75,000 clones. Worth noting for this clone: Its antigen is unknown.

The sequencing sample was made of PBMCs. This chain uses TRBV9 with TRBJ2-7; 7 nucleotides line up with TRBD1. This clonotype was obtained from a boy aged 5 to 17 in good health and CMV-seronegative. CDR3 DNA: TGTGCCAGCAGCGTAGCAGCCGGGACAGCCTACGAGCAGTACTTC. Its translation is CASSVAAGTAYEQYF.